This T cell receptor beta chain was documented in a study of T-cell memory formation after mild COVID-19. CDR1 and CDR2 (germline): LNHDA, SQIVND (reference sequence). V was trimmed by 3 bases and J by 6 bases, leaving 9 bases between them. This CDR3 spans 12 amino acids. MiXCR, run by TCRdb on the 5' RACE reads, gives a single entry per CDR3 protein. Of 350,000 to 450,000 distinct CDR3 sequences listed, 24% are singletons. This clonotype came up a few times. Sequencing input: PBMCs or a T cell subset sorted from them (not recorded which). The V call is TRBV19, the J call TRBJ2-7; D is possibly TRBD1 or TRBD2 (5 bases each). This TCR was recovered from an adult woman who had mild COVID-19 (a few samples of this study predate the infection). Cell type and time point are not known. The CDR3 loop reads CASSIRGTEQYF. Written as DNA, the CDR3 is TGTGCCAGTAGTATTCGAGGGACCGAGCAGTACTTC.